This is a list of T cell receptor beta chains from one sample in a study of T cells in Graves' hyperthyroidism and ophthalmopathy. TCRdb redid the calling of the multiplex PCR reads with MiXCR, one entry per CDR3 protein. The sample includes 700,000 or so distinct CDR3 sequences, about 15% of them seen just once. Input material: blood. The receptors come from a woman in her forties or fifties with Graves' ophthalmopathy. Each CDR3 is given with its conserved first and last residue. A D gene is named only where the DNA matches it firmly. Not all rows give a size; the values are once, few, many and, for expanded clones, a class.

len,d_gene,abundance,j_gene,v_gene,CDR3aa,CDR3nt
17,TRBD1,many,TRBJ2-7,TRBV6-2/TRBV6-3,CASSYSTRQGANYEQYF,TGTGCCAGCAGTTACTCGACCAGACAGGGGGCTAACTACGAGCAGTACTTC
15,.,many,TRBJ1-4,TRBV12-3/TRBV12-4,CASSFSASLGRKLFF,TGTGCCAGCAGTTTCTCGGCGTCCCTTGGGAGAAAACTGTTTTTT
13,.,many,TRBJ1-2,TRBV5-1,CASSLGTVNGYTF,TGCGCCAGCAGCTTGGGGACAGTAAATGGCTACACCTTC
14,.,few,TRBJ2-4,TRBV28,CASRDSGAKNIQYF,TGTGCCAGCAGAGACTCCGGGGCCAAAAACATTCAGTACTTC
16,TRBD1,many,TRBJ2-5,TRBV3-1,CARTRRRDRPQETQYF,TGTGCCAGGACCCGTAGAAGGGACAGGCCGCAAGAGACCCAGTACTTC
13,.,.,TRBJ2-1,TRBV4-2,CASSQGSVDGQFF,TGTGCCAGCAGCCAAGGGTCCGTAGACGGGCAGTTCTTC
14,TRBD1,many,TRBJ1-5,TRBV6-1,CASSRGQGGQPQHF,TGTGCCAGCAGTAGAGGACAGGGCGGTCAGCCCCAGCATTTT
15,.,few,TRBJ2-1,TRBV19,CASSIVRTTYNEQFF,TGTGCCAGTAGTATAGTAAGGACTACTTACAATGAGCAGTTCTTC
17,TRBD1,.,TRBJ1-6,TRBV6-1,CASSLKNVGTGFSPLHF,TGTGCCAGCAGCCTTAAAAATGTCGGGACAGGGTTCTCACCCCTCCACTTT
13,TRBD2,few,TRBJ2-7,TRBV7-9,CASWGGSPYEQYF,TGTGCCAGCTGGGGCGGGAGCCCCTACGAGCAGTACTTC
15,TRBD2,many,TRBJ2-1,TRBV30,CAWSVLADYYNEQFF,TGTGCCTGGAGTGTTCTAGCGGACTACTACAATGAGCAGTTCTTC
14,.,many,TRBJ1-1,TRBV15,CATSRVAVQPEAFF,TGTGCCACCAGCAGAGTGGCGGTCCAGCCTGAAGCTTTCTTT
16,.,many,TRBJ1-4,TRBV3-1,CASSPSVRQVGEKLFF,TGTGCCAGCAGCCCCTCGGTCCGACAGGTTGGCGAAAAACTGTTTTTT
19,.,.,TRBJ1-4,TRBV11-2,CASSPASPSRGRTNEKLFF,TGTGCCAGCAGCCCTGCCTCCCCAAGTCGGGGCAGAACTAATGAAAAACTGTTTTTT
17,TRBD1,many,TRBJ2-3,TRBV24-1,CATSDLGTGVGTDTQYF,TGTGCCACCAGTGATCTCGGGACAGGGGTAGGCACAGATACGCAGTATTTT
13,TRBD2,.,TRBJ2-5,TRBV6-1,CATDPGGGETQYF,TGTGCCACCGACCCTGGGGGGGGTGAGACCCAGTACTTC
12,.,few,TRBJ2-7,TRBV7-2,CASSLAQLEQYF,TGTGCCAGCAGCTTAGCGCAACTCGAGCAGTACTTC
16,TRBD2,.,TRBJ2-5,TRBV5-1,CASSLAPSGDQETQYF,TGCGCCAGCAGCTTGGCCCCTAGCGGAGATCAAGAGACCCAGTACTTC
14,.,many,TRBJ1-1,TRBV6-1,CASSVITSNTEAFF,TGTGCCAGCAGTGTTATAACTTCGAACACTGAAGCTTTCTTT
15,.,few,TRBJ1-3,TRBV4-1,CASSQPWDIGNTIYF,TGCGCCAGCAGCCAACCCTGGGACATTGGAAACACCATATATTTT
15,.,.,TRBJ1-5,TRBV20-1,CSARPTLVNNQPQHF,TGCAGTGCTAGACCTACTTTAGTAAACAATCAGCCCCAGCATTTT
14,.,few,TRBJ2-7,TRBV4-3,CASSQETYSYEQYF,TGCGCCAGCAGCCAAGAGACTTACTCCTACGAGCAGTACTTC
14,.,.,TRBJ1-6,TRBV19,CASRGTLLNSPLHF,TGTGCCAGTCGTGGGACATTACTAAATTCACCCCTCCACTTT